This T cell receptor beta chain was found in a study of blood T cell repertoires in COVID-19. As for the study in general: Acute-phase and convalescent COVID-19 samples originated in the United States, Italy and Spain. The analysed material was cDNA or gDNA that came from T cells, B-cell-depleted T cells, or PBMCs.

In the authors' methods: Amplification of reference gene primers was used by the study to estimate nucleated cell counts. TCRdb's copy holds only in-frame clones and misses some; the assay was immunoSEQ multiplex PCR. V and J calls and clone size are given by that table; D and trimming were obtained from the DNA. Among around 99,000 clones, 80% to 95% were seen once, and the ten largest hold roughly 1.2%. The receptor was isolated from a woman aged 30 to 39 with acute or convalescent COVID-19. The specimen sequenced was peripheral blood.

The CDR3 here is CASSQGEASGEISYEQYF. CDR3 coding DNA: TGCGCCAGCAGCCAAGGCGAGGCTAGCGGGGAAATCTCCTACGAGCAGTACTTC. The chain couples TRBV4-3 to TRBJ2-7; 9 bases match TRBD2. Germline V gene data show CDR1 as LGHNA and CDR2 as YSLEER. The CDR3 runs 18 residues. The V gene end was trimmed by 1 base and the J gene end by 0 bases; junction bases not matched to a gene: 10.